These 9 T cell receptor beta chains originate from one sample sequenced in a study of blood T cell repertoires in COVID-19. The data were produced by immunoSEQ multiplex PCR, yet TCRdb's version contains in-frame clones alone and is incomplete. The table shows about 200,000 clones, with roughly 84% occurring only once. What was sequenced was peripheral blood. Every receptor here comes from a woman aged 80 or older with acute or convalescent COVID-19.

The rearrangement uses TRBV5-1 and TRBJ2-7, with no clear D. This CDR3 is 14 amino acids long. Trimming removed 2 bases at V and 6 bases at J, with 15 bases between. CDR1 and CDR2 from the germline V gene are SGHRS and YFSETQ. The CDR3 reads CASSFTASGFEQYF. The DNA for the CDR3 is TGCGCCAGCAGCTTTACAGCCTCAGGCTTCGAGCAGTACTTC.

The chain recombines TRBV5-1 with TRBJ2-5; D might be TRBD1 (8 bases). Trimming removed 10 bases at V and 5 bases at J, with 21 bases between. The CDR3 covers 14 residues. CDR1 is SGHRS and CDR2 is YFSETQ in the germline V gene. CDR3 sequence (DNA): TGCGCCTGCCGCCGGACAGGGAGGGCGGAGACCCAGTACTTC. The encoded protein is CACRRTGRAETQYF.

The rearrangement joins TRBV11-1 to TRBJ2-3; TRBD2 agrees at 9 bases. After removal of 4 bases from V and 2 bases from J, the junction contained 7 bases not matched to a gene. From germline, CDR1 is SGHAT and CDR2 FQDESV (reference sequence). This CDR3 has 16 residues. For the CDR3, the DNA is TGTGCCAGCAGCTGGGGGCTAGCGGGATACACAGATACGCAGTATTTT. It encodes CASSWGLAGYTDTQYF.

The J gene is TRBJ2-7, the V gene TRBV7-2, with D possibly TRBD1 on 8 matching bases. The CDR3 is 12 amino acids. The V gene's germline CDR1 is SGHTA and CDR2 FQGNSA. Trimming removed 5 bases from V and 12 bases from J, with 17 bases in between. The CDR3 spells CASSNGQGGTYF. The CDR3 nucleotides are TGTGCCAGCAGCAATGGACAGGGAGGGACGTACTTC.

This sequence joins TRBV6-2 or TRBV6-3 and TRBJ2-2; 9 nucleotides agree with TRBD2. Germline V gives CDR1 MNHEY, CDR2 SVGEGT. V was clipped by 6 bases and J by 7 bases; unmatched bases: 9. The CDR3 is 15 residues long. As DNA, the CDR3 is TGTGCCAGCAGCAATCCCAGCGGGAGGATCGGGGAGCTGTTTTTT. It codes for CASSNPSGRIGELFF.

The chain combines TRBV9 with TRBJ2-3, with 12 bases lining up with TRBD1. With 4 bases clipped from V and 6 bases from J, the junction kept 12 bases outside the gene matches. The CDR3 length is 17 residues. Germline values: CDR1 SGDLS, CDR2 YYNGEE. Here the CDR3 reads CASSTGQGARFGDTQYF. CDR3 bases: TGTGCCAGCAGCACGGGACAGGGGGCTAGGTTCGGGGATACGCAGTATTTT.

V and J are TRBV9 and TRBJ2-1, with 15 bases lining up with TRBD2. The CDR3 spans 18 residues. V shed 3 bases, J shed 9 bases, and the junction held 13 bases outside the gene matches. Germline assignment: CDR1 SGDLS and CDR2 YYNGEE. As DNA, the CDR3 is TGTGCCAGCAGCGCCCCCGCCCGGACTAGCGGGAGGGCCAGTGAGCAGTTCTTC. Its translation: CASSAPARTSGRASEQFF.

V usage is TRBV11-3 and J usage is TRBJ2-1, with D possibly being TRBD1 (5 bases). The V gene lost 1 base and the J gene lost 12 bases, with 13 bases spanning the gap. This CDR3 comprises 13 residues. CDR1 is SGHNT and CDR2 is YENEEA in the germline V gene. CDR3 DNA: TGTGCCAGCAGCTTAGGGTCCGTGGACATGCAGTTCTTC. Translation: CASSLGSVDMQFF.

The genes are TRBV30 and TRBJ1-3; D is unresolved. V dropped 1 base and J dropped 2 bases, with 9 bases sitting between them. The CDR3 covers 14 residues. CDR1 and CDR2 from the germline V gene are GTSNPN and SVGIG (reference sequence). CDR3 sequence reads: CAWSERAAGNTIYF. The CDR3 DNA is TGTGCCTGGAGTGAGAGGGCTGCTGGAAACACCATATATTTT.